This TCR beta chain appears in the sequencing data of a study of beta chain features in type 1 diabetes. Study observations and caveats: The study found moderately but significantly shorter TCRB CDR3s in all four CD4+ subsets of Type 1 diabetes patients. The study found that naive, central memory and Treg TCRB repertoires appeared more similar in patients than in healthy donors.

In the case of this clone: Antigen: not known. An end of the junction does not agree with germline; a read error may underlie this.

Reverse transcribing all isolated RNA meant expressed TCRB transcripts were sequenced. Assay: immunoSEQ multiplex PCR; the TCRdb copy retains only in-frame clones and omits some. The table records 250,000 to 300,000 clones, roughly 25% of them present only once. Germline V gene lookup returns CDR1 SGDLS and CDR2 YYNGEE. The CDR3 is 10 residues long. The source material was naive CD4+ T cells from blood. The sequence was obtained from a woman in her thirties with type 1 diabetes. The chain joins TRBV9 to TRBJ2-3; no firm D call. CDR3 region: CASSGNMTEF. The CDR3 DNA reads as TGTGCCAGCAGCGGTAACATGACTGAATTT.